Listed here is a single T cell receptor beta chain. Its cognate antigen is unknown. The data originate from a study of regulatory dendritic cells for organ transplantation. Study-wide results and caveats: Memory CD8+ clonal expansion seemed more limited with regulatory than mature dendritic cells. Considerable individual heterogeneity was seen in alloreactive memory CD8+ T cells. Naive T cells showed high diversity, memory cells less, memory CD8+ least.

Allogeneic regulatory or mature dendritic cells were co-cultured for 5 days with CFSE-labeled sorted T cells at 1:10. Produced via immunoSEQ multiplex PCR; TCRdb's table is partial and in-frame only. The sample has over 8,000 clones, about 71% seen once. V was clipped by 5 bases and J by 4 bases; unmatched bases: 10. The CDR3 has 16 amino acids. Germline V gene lookup returns CDR1 MGHDK and CDR2 SYGVNS. The receptor was isolated from a human donor in good health. Material for sequencing was naive CD4+ T cells from blood cultured with dendritic cells. Subset meaning: CD45RA+ naive T cells. This chain uses TRBV25-1 with TRBJ2-1, with 8 positions matching TRBD2. In nucleotides, the CDR3 is TGTGCCAGCAGTCTATCCAGCGGGGGCCATTACAATGAGCAGTTCTTC. Translation: CASSLSSGGHYNEQFF.